Below, 27 T cell receptor beta chains from the same sample are listed, as sequenced in a study of blood T cell repertoires in COVID-19. Measured with immunoSEQ multiplex PCR; TCRdb has only the in-frame clones, and not every one. This sample yields tens of thousands of clones, of which about 93% are seen a single time; about 15% belongs to the top ten. Sequenced sample: peripheral blood. These receptor sequences come from a man at least 80 years old with acute or convalescent COVID-19.

In DNA form, the CDR3 reads TGTGCCAGCAAGGGGGATCGGGGGGCTGAAGCTTTCTTT. Translation: CASKGDRGAEAFF. The chain couples TRBV6-5 to TRBJ1-1; tentatively, D is TRBD1 (6 bases). This CDR3 spans 13 amino acids. Germline assignment: CDR1 MNHEY and CDR2 SVGAGI. The V and J ends lost 7 bases and 6 bases respectively, with 15 bases between them.

The V call is TRBV7-2, the J call TRBJ2-1; 8 bases line up with TRBD2. The germline CDR1 and CDR2 sequences are SGHTA and FQGNSA. The J segment lost 4 bases and the V segment lost 3 bases, leaving 5 bases of the junction unmatched. This CDR3 spans 15 amino acids. The CDR3 region is CASSLGQRGYNEQFF. As DNA, the CDR3 is TGTGCCAGCAGCTTGGGTCAGCGGGGGTACAATGAGCAGTTCTTC.

The V gene is TRBV16, the J gene TRBJ2-2; no definite D call. Between the trimmed V and J ends, which lost 0 bases and 6 bases, there was a span of 5 bases. The CDR3 covers 13 residues. CDR1 KGHSY and CDR2 FQNENV come from the germline V gene. Here the CDR3 reads CASSQSQAGELFF. Here the CDR3 DNA reads TGTGCCAGCAGCCAATCGCAGGCCGGGGAGCTGTTTTTT.

The rearrangement joins TRBV6-5 to TRBJ1-1; TRBD1 aligns across 11 bases. V lost 0 bases and J lost 5; bases outside the gene matches: 2. The germline gives CDR1 MNHEY, CDR2 SVGAGI. The CDR3 spans 15 residues. The CDR3 nucleotides are TGTGCCAGCAGTTACTCCGGACAGGGGGCGACTGAAGCTTTCTTT. This sequence encodes CASSYSGQGATEAFF.

The rearrangement joins TRBV2 to TRBJ2-1, with TRBD1 matching 9 bases. This CDR3 contains 14 residues. The V and J ends lost 7 bases and 6 bases, in that order; junction bases with no gene match: 7. Germline V gene data show CDR1 as SNHLY and CDR2 as FYNNEI. This chain's CDR3 is CASNHGTGFNEQFF. The CDR3 region has the DNA TGTGCCAGCAATCACGGGACAGGGTTCAATGAGCAGTTCTTC.

The rearrangement uses TRBV5-5 and TRBJ2-1; a weak D match, TRBD1 (6 bases). Germline V gives CDR1 SGHKS, CDR2 YYEKEE (reference sequence). This CDR3 is built from 19 residues. Trimming took 4 bases from V and 0 from J, leaving 23 bases between them. The CDR3 DNA follows: TGTGCCAGCAGCCCAACCGGTCAGGGGATTGGGAGCTCCTACAATGAGCAGTTCTTC. Protein: CASSPTGQGIGSSYNEQFF.

The chain is built from TRBV30 and TRBJ1-4; 8 bases fit TRBD1. The V gene's germline CDR1 is GTSNPN and CDR2 SVGIG (reference sequence). J was trimmed by 3 bases and V by 3 bases; bases with no gene match: 3. The CDR3 totals 14 residues. CDR3 loop: CAWRNRGANEKLFF. In DNA form, the CDR3 reads TGTGCCTGGAGGAACAGGGGGGCTAATGAAAAACTGTTTTTT. The full variable domain, with the rest looked up from reference TRBV30 and TRBJ1-4, is SQTIHQWPATLVQPVGSPLSLECTVEGTSNPNLYWYRQAAGRGLQLLFYSVGIGQISSEVPQNLSASRPQDRQFILSSKKLLLSDSGFYLCAWRNRGANEKLFFGSGTQLSVL.

The CDR3 here is CASRPPGQGFGYTF. CDR3 in DNA: TGTGCCAGCAGGCCCCCGGGACAGGGGTTCGGCTACACCTTC. The chain employs TRBV28 and TRBJ1-2, with TRBD1 matching 10 bases. The V gene end was trimmed by 6 bases and the J gene end by 8 bases; junction bases not matched to a gene: 9. This CDR3 spans 14 amino acids. Germline values: CDR1 MDHEN, CDR2 SYDVKM.

V gene TRBV6-2 or TRBV6-3 combines with J gene TRBJ1-5; D is perhaps TRBD1 (6 bases). Germline V gives CDR1 MNHEY, CDR2 SVGEGT. V dropped 5 bases and J dropped 0 bases, with 11 bases sitting between them. The CDR3 is 15 residues long. The CDR3 bases are TGTGCCAGCAGTAAGGACAGTATTAGCAATCAGCCCCAGCATTTT. This encodes CASSKDSISNQPQHF.

The chain employs TRBV19 and TRBJ2-3, with 9 bases aligning to TRBD2. Germline V CDR1 and CDR2: LNHDA, SQIVND (reference sequence). Losses at the gene ends were 3 bases for V and 7 bases for J; bases not matched to a gene: 5. The length of the CDR3 is 14 residues. CDR3 protein: CASSMVSGGNTQYF. Written as DNA, the CDR3 is TGTGCCAGTAGTATGGTTAGCGGGGGTAATACGCAGTATTTT. Filled out from reference TRBV19 and TRBJ2-3, the complete variable domain reads DGGITQSPKYLFRKEGQNVTLSCEQNLNHDAMYWYRQDPGQGLRLIYYSQIVNDFQKGDIAEGYSVSREKKESFPLTVTSAQKNPTAFYLCASSMVSGGNTQYFGPGTRLTVL.

V gene TRBV3-1 (or the pseudogene TRBV3-2) combines with J gene TRBJ2-1; D remains unclear. This CDR3 contains 17 residues. Trimming left V 0 bases short and J 1 base short, with 13 bases between. From germline, CDR1 is LGHDT and CDR2 YNNKEL (reference sequence). CDR3 sequence reads: CASSQEVLQASYNEQFF. The CDR3 DNA reads TGTGCCAGCAGCCAAGAAGTACTCCAGGCTTCCTACAATGAGCAGTTCTTC.

The rearrangement links TRBV30 to TRBJ1-6; 9 positions match TRBD1. Germline values: CDR1 GTSNPN, CDR2 SVGIG (reference sequence). Trimming took 0 bases from V and 9 from J; bases not matched to a gene: 3. CDR3 length: 14 amino acids. CDR3 coding DNA: TGTGCCTGGAGTGTAGGGACAGGGAGTTCACCCCTCCACTTT. Its translation is CAWSVGTGSSPLHF.

Only one count was recorded for this clone. The chain carries TRBV29-1 and TRBJ2-5, with 8 positions matching TRBD1. This CDR3 is built from 13 residues. V shed 6 bases and J 1 base; nucleotides not matched to a gene: 4. Germline V gene lookup returns CDR1 SQVTM and CDR2 ANQGSEA. CDR3 amino acids: CSVMDRVQETQYF. Here the CDR3 DNA reads TGCAGCGTGATGGACAGGGTCCAAGAGACCCAGTACTTC.

The rearrangement joins TRBV7-9 to TRBJ2-3; D might be TRBD2 (5 bases). This CDR3 is built from 14 residues. The V end was cut by 6 bases, the J end by 1 base, with 11 bases between. In germline, CDR1 is SEHNR, CDR2 FQNEAQ (reference sequence). The CDR3 region has the DNA TGTGCCAGCAGTACTGTCGGGGGCACAGATACGCAGTATTTT. This codes for CASSTVGGTDTQYF. Drawing the rest from reference TRBV7-9 and TRBJ2-3, the complete variable domain is DTGVSQNPRHKITKRGQNVTFRCDPISEHNRLYWYRQTLGQGPEFLTYFQNEAQLEKSRLLSDRFSAERPKGSFSTLEIQRTEQGDSAMYLCASSTVGGTDTQYFGPGTRLTVL.

The gene calls are TRBV6-5 and TRBJ1-2, with D perhaps TRBD1 (5 bases). The ends were cut back, 7 bases at V and 3 bases at J, with 12 bases in the middle. This CDR3 spans 13 amino acids. Germline CDR1 is MNHEY and CDR2 is SVGAGI. CDR3 sequence: CASTTRTYYGYTF. CDR3 nucleotides: TGTGCCAGCACCACCCGGACATACTATGGCTACACCTTC.

The chain couples TRBV19 to TRBJ1-5; D possibly corresponds to TRBD1 (5 bases). Germline V gives CDR1 LNHDA, CDR2 SQIVND (reference sequence). V was shortened by 4 bases and J by 6 bases, with 19 bases between the two germline ends. The CDR3 totals 16 residues. In DNA form, the CDR3 reads TGTGCCAGTAGTAACCCCCATGGGGGGGAGGGTCAGCCCCAGCATTTT. It is translated as CASSNPHGGEGQPQHF.

The chain uses TRBV30 and TRBJ2-1; 7 nucleotides match TRBD2. Germline values: CDR1 GTSNPN, CDR2 SVGIG (reference sequence). V shed 0 bases and J 4 bases; nucleotides not matched to a gene: 6. This CDR3 region has 15 residues. The CDR3 DNA is TGTGCCTGGAGTGTAACAAGCGGGGCTTACAATGAGCAGTTCTTC. This gives the protein CAWSVTSGAYNEQFF.

This chain uses TRBV3-1 (or the pseudogene TRBV3-2) with TRBJ1-1; maybe TRBD1 (6 bases). V was trimmed by 2 bases and J by 1 base, leaving 8 bases between them. The CDR3 covers 14 residues. Germline CDR1 and CDR2: LGHDT and YNNKEL (reference sequence). CDR3 in DNA: TGTGCCAGCAGCCAAACGGACAGGAACACTGAAGCTTTCTTT. It codes for CASSQTDRNTEAFF.

This chain connects TRBV19 to TRBJ2-1, with D perhaps matching TRBD1 (5 bases). This CDR3 region has 13 residues. V lost 3 bases to trimming and J lost 9 bases, with 12 bases between them. CDR1 and CDR2 (germline): LNHDA, SQIVND (reference sequence). CDR3 loop: CASSMDISSEQFF. CDR3 sequence (DNA): TGTGCCAGTAGTATGGACATATCCAGTGAGCAGTTCTTC.

This chain connects TRBV6-5 to TRBJ2-5, with D possibly matching TRBD1 (5 bases). Germline CDR1 is MNHEY and CDR2 is SVGAGI. This CDR3 region has 14 residues. Trimming left V 5 bases short and J 1 base short, with 11 bases between. CDR3 in DNA: TGTGCCAGCAGTAGCACCACAGGCCAAGAGACCCAGTACTTC. Protein: CASSSTTGQETQYF.

The chain recombines TRBV2 with TRBJ1-6, with D unclear. The germline V and J ends were trimmed by 8 bases and 6 bases, with 8 bases remaining between them. Germline CDR1 and CDR2: SNHLY and FYNNEI. The length of the CDR3 is 12 residues. The CDR3 loop reads CASASGNSPLHF. DNA of the CDR3: TGTGCCAGCGCCTCGGGTAATTCACCCCTCCACTTT.

J is TRBJ2-3 and V is TRBV30, with TRBD2 as a possible D gene (5 bases). Germline V CDR1 and CDR2: GTSNPN, SVGIG (reference sequence). V lost 7 bases, J lost 1 base, and 12 bases lay in between. The CDR3 runs to 13 residues. The CDR3 loop reads CAYTIGGTDTQYF. As DNA, the CDR3 is TGTGCCTACACAATCGGGGGCACAGATACGCAGTATTTT.

The chain carries TRBV5-1 and TRBJ2-1; possible D gene TRBD1, 6 bases. Germline V lookup: CDR1 SGHRS, CDR2 YFSETQ. The CDR3 consists of 13 residues. Between the trimmed V and J ends, which lost 0 bases and 7 bases, there was a span of 8 bases. This CDR3 reads CASSLAQGNEQFF. The CDR3 region has the DNA TGCGCCAGCAGCTTGGCCCAGGGGAATGAGCAGTTCTTC.

The chain carries TRBV5-8 and TRBJ1-5; TRBD1 agrees at 8 bases. V was pared by 7 bases and J by 1 base, with 4 bases of the junction left unmatched. Germline V gene data show CDR1 as SGHTS and CDR2 as YDEGEE. The CDR3 runs to 14 residues. The DNA for the CDR3 is TGTGCCAGCCGAGGACAGGGAAGCAATCAGCCCCAGCATTTT. It encodes CASRGQGSNQPQHF.

The chain joins TRBV5-1 to TRBJ2-1, with 9 bases matching TRBD2. Trimming took 6 bases from V and 8 from J; bases not matched to a gene: 12. The CDR3 is 15 residues long. Germline V gene sequence: CDR1 SGHRS, CDR2 YFSETQ. Here the CDR3 reads CASKEAGGPFDEQFF. CDR3 sequence (DNA): TGCGCCAGCAAGGAGGCGGGGGGGCCCTTCGATGAGCAGTTCTTC.

This clone has more than one count but fewer than ten. The chain links TRBV4-1 to TRBJ2-1, with D maybe TRBD1 (6 bases). Deletions cut 4 bases from V and 4 bases from J, with 14 bases between. There are 15 residues in the CDR3. The germline V gene has CDR1 MGHRA and CDR2 YSYEKL. CDR3 nucleotide sequence: TGCGCCAGCAGCCCCCCGGACAGCCGTTACAATGAGCAGTTCTTC. It is translated as CASSPPDSRYNEQFF.

The chain joins TRBV7-8 to TRBJ1-3; D is uncertain. The CDR3 totals 15 residues. V shed 5 bases and J shed 2 bases, with 13 bases lying between them. The germline V gene has CDR1 SGHVS and CDR2 FQNEAQ. CDR3 in amino acids: CASSNRGRAGNTIYF. CDR3 bases: TGTGCCAGCAGCAACCGCGGGCGGGCTGGAAACACCATATATTTT. The variable domain in full, with the rest retrieved from reference TRBV7-8 and TRBJ1-3, is GAGVSQSPRYKVAKRGQDVALRCDPISGHVSLFWYQQALGQGPEFLTYFQNEAQLDKSGLPSDRFFAERPEGSVSTLKIQRTQQEDSAVYLCASSNRGRAGNTIYFGEGSWLTVV.